Following are 2 T cell receptor beta chains from one sample sequenced in a study of memory CD4+ T cells and cytomegalovirus serostatus. The data were produced by immunoSEQ multiplex PCR, yet TCRdb's version contains in-frame clones alone and is incomplete. The sample has 50,000 or so clones; over 60% are singletons. Single viable CD3+CD4+CD8-CD45RO+ cells were sorted as the memory CD4+ T cells. Sequencing input: memory CD4+ T cells from blood. These receptors came from an adult in good health and CMV-seropositive.

The chain carries TRBV6-5 and TRBJ1-2; D might be TRBD1 (5 bases). V was cut by 4 bases and J by 4 bases, with 13 bases left in between. The CDR3 has 14 amino acids. Germline V gene data show CDR1 as MNHEY and CDR2 as SVGAGI. The CDR3 spells CASSSQVRRYGYTF. DNA of the CDR3: TGTGCCAGCAGTTCACAGGTCCGTCGCTATGGCTACACCTTC.

Comment on this clone: Other DNA sequences of this sample code for an identical CDR3. This rearrangement joins TRBV7-3 to TRBJ1-1, with D unclear. The CDR3 spans 13 residues. Trimming pared 3 bases from V and 1 base from J, leaving 6 bases between. CDR1 SGHTA and CDR2 FQGTGA come from the germline V gene. Written as DNA, the CDR3 is TGTGCCAGCAGCTTGACACCGAACACTGAAGCTTTCTTT. Translation: CASSLTPNTEAFF.